The source of this T cell receptor beta chain is a study of shared clonotypes between healthy human individuals. V dropped 1 base and J dropped 1; count of bases not matched to a gene: 6. The CDR3 totals 18 residues. CDR1 is LGHNA, CDR2 YSLEER, per germline. Using immunoSEQ multiplex PCR, the repertoire was profiled, and TCRdb retains in-frame clones only, with some absent. The table includes some 2,500,000 clones, 85% to 95% detected once. This receptor was obtained from a man younger than 35 in good health. Some clones in this sample may be carry-over from other donors' samples. The rearrangement links TRBV4-3 to TRBJ1-4; 10 bases are a match to TRBD1. The sample comprised naive CD4+ T cells from PBMCs. Subset given: CD45RA+ positively selected. The CDR3 loop is CASSQAMTGGLTNEKLFF. The CDR3 nucleotides read TGCGCCAGCAGCCAAGCCATGACAGGGGGCTTAACTAATGAAAAACTGTTTTTT.